One sample yielded the 26 T cell receptor beta chains listed below, sequenced in a study of blood T cells in healthy people across ages. A second PCR of roughly 7 to 11 cycles used a sample-barcoded 5' primer and a J-beta primer mix. TCRdb redid the calling of the 5' RACE reads with MiXCR, one entry per CDR3 protein. Among about 650,000 distinct CDR3 sequences listed, about 32% were seen once. The material sequenced was blood. All receptors come from a woman of 80 years or more in good health.

As for this clonotype: A clone one base away is much larger, so this may be a read error. This sequence joins TRBV20-1 and TRBJ1-1, with 7 positions matching TRBD1. Germline-derived CDR1 and CDR2 are DFQATT and SNEGSKA (reference sequence). The CDR3 extends over 15 amino acids. V dropped 3 bases and J dropped 4; count of bases not matched to a gene: 11. The CDR3 nucleotides read TGCAGTGCTAGGGGGCAGGGGGTGCGGGGCACTGAAGCTTTCTTT. It specifies CSARGQGVRGTEAFF.

The chain recombines TRBV20-1 with TRBJ2-1; tentatively, D is TRBD2 (5 bases). Germline CDR1 and CDR2: DFQATT and SNEGSKA (reference sequence). This CDR3 is built from 12 residues. Trimming left V 4 bases short and J 13 bases short, with 17 bases between. The CDR3, as DNA: TGCAGTGCTACCGGGGTGATGGAGACCCAGTTCTTC. This gives the protein CSATGVMETQFF.

Of note for this clonotype: Being one base from a much bigger clone, this may be a read error. This rearrangement joins TRBV6-2 or TRBV6-3 to TRBJ2-1, with a tentative D call TRBD2 (5 bases). Germline V CDR1 and CDR2: MNHEY, SVGEGT. The CDR3 covers 15 residues. V lost 7 bases and J 6 bases, leaving 19 bases between the germline ends. The CDR3 DNA reads TGTGCCAGCACTCCAAGAGGGAGACGGTCCAATGAGCAGTTCTTC. As protein: CASTPRGRRSNEQFF.

This clonotype has more than one count but fewer than ten. The V call is TRBV7-8, the J call TRBJ1-2, with TRBD1 matching over 8 bases. V was pared by 4 bases and J by 5 bases, with 9 bases of the junction left unmatched. The germline gives CDR1 SGHVS, CDR2 FQNEAQ. There are 15 residues in the CDR3. CDR3 in DNA: TGTGCCAGCAGCTCGACAGGGGCCTCTCATTATGGCTACACCTTC. Its protein product is CASSSTGASHYGYTF. Full variable domain (rest looked up from reference TRBV7-8 and TRBJ1-2): GAGVSQSPRYKVAKRGQDVALRCDPISGHVSLFWYQQALGQGPEFLTYFQNEAQLDKSGLPSDRFFAERPEGSVSTLKIQRTQQEDSAVYLCASSSTGASHYGYTFGSGTRLTVV.

This sequence joins TRBV6-5 and TRBJ2-7; 9 bases are a match to TRBD1. CDR1 and CDR2 from the germline V gene are MNHEY and SVGAGI. V lost 1 base, J lost 2 bases, and 6 bases stayed unmatched. This CDR3 contains 16 residues. CDR3 sequence (DNA): TGTGCCAGCAGTTACTGGGGGACAGGGATAGCCTACGAGCAGTACTTC. Protein sequence: CASSYWGTGIAYEQYF.

This clonotype was seen at least ten times. The J gene is TRBJ2-7, the V gene TRBV20-1; the D is unclear. This CDR3 contains 13 residues. Trimming removed 6 bases at V and 4 bases at J, with 16 bases between. Germline lookup yields CDR1 DFQATT and CDR2 SNEGSKA (reference sequence). The CDR3 DNA sequence: TGCAGTGCGACCGACGTGAGAGAATACGAGCAGTACTTC. It encodes CSATDVREYEQYF.

V gene TRBV12-5 combines with J gene TRBJ1-1; tentative D call: TRBD1 (5 bases). Germline V gene sequence: CDR1 LGHNT, CDR2 FRNRAP. Trimming stripped 2 bases from V and 6 bases from J, with 13 bases between. CDR3 length: 14 residues. CDR3: CASGLRDGPAEAFF. The CDR3 nucleotides read TGTGCTAGTGGTTTGAGGGACGGCCCCGCTGAAGCTTTCTTT.

This clonotype was recorded a few times. The V and J genes are TRBV2 and TRBJ2-7; D not certain. CDR1 and CDR2 (germline): SNHLY, FYNNEI. The CDR3 covers 13 residues. The V end lost 6 bases, the J end lost 1 base, and 10 bases lay between the germline ends. The CDR3 region has the DNA TGTGCCAGCAGCTTAGAGCAGTCCTACGAGCAGTACTTC. It encodes CASSLEQSYEQYF.

The gene calls are TRBV20-1 and TRBJ1-5, with 7 nucleotides matching TRBD1. CDR3 size: 15 residues. J was trimmed by 4 bases and V by 1 base; bases with no gene match: 7. Germline V gene lookup returns CDR1 DFQATT and CDR2 SNEGSKA (reference sequence). The CDR3 sequence is CSARAGTGENQPQHF. The CDR3 DNA reads TGCAGTGCTAGAGCCGGTACAGGGGAAAATCAGCCCCAGCATTTT.

This clonotype has at least ten counts. The J gene is TRBJ2-1, the V gene TRBV20-1; D may be TRBD2 (7 bases). V dropped 6 bases and J dropped 7 bases, with 22 bases sitting between them. The CDR3 contains 15 residues. Germline CDR1 reads DFQATT; CDR2 reads SNEGSKA (reference sequence). The CDR3 region has the DNA TGCAGTGCCCTCGTGGGAGGGAAGGGGGAAAATGAGCAGTTCTTC. This translates into CSALVGGKGENEQFF.

The rearrangement uses TRBV7-2 and TRBJ1-2, with D unresolved. The CDR3 covers 14 residues. With 1 base removed from V and 0 bases from J, the gap between germline ends came to 6 bases. Germline V CDR1 and CDR2: SGHTA, FQGNSA. The CDR3 loop is CASSLGVANYGYTF. The CDR3 nucleotides read TGTGCCAGCAGCTTAGGGGTAGCTAACTATGGCTACACCTTC.

This clonotype was seen only a few times. V and J are TRBV30 and TRBJ1-1; D is undetermined. The CDR3 sequence is 13 residues long. Germline lookup yields CDR1 GTSNPN and CDR2 SVGIG (reference sequence). Trimming cost V 1 base and J 0 bases, with 6 bases left between them. Written as DNA, the CDR3 is TGTGCCTGGAGTGGGGAAGTGAACACTGAAGCTTTCTTT. This encodes CAWSGEVNTEAFF.

The table lists this clonotype with many counts. V usage is TRBV5-1 and J usage is TRBJ1-4; 7 bases fit TRBD1. After removal of 0 bases from V and 3 bases from J, the junction contained 2 bases not matched to a gene. This CDR3 spans 15 amino acids. Germline-derived CDR1 and CDR2 are SGHRS and YFSETQ. CDR3 DNA sequence: TGCGCCAGCAGCTTGGCAGGGGGATCTAATGAAAAACTGTTTTTT. Translation: CASSLAGGSNEKLFF.

Points on this clonotype: Given a much more abundant clone one base away, this may be a read error. V and J are TRBV20-1 and TRBJ1-1; D gene unclear. V was shortened by 1 base and J by 1 base, with 7 bases between the two germline ends. Germline loops: CDR1 DFQATT, CDR2 SNEGSKA (reference sequence). CDR3 length equals 13 residues. The CDR3 protein is CSARGRTNTEAFF. The CDR3 DNA sequence: TGCAGTGCTAGAGGCAGGACGAACACTGAAGCTTTCTTT.

This clonotype was recorded at least ten times. The chain recombines TRBV4-2 with TRBJ2-1; TRBD2 aligns across 9 bases. The junction had 10 bases not matched to a gene; V was cut back by 0 bases and J by 4 bases. Germline loops: CDR1 LGHNA, CDR2 YNFKEQ. CDR3 length: 18 amino acids. The DNA for the CDR3 is TGTGCCAGCAGCCAAGAGAGAGCGGGGGGCCTCCTTTACAATGAGCAGTTCTTC. It translates to CASSQERAGGLLYNEQFF.

About this clonotype itself: This could be a read error, since a much larger clone is one nucleotide away. The gene calls are TRBV27 and TRBJ1-2; possible D gene TRBD1, 5 bases. The CDR3 has 14 amino acids. Germline CDR1 is MNHEY and CDR2 is SMNVEV (reference sequence). The germline V and J ends were trimmed by 6 bases and 8 bases, with 19 bases remaining between them. Here the CDR3 reads CASRDGTQMGGYTF. Here the CDR3 DNA reads TGTGCCAGCAGGGACGGGACCCAAATGGGGGGCTACACCTTC.

This clonotype was recorded many times. The V and J genes are TRBV3-1 and TRBJ2-3, with 8 bases matching TRBD2. Germline trimming cut 0 bases from V and 4 bases from J; bases unmatched to any gene: 9. Germline assignment: CDR1 LGHDT and CDR2 YNNKEL (reference sequence). CDR3 length equals 17 residues. The CDR3, as DNA: TGTGCCAGCAGCCAAGATCGGAGCGGGGGAAAATCAGATACGCAGTATTTT. This sequence encodes CASSQDRSGGKSDTQYF.

This clonotype was observed at least ten times. The chain is built from TRBV7-2 and TRBJ1-1, with 7 bases identical to TRBD1. Germline CDR1 SGHTA, CDR2 FQGNSA. This CDR3 spans 16 amino acids. Trimming at V came to 2 bases and at J to 6 bases, leaving 12 bases not matched to a gene. The CDR3 nucleotides read TGTGCCAGCAGCTTATCGGGCGTAGACAGGGACGCTGAAGCTTTCTTT. Translated, it gives CASSLSGVDRDAEAFF.

The table lists this clonotype with many counts. The chain has TRBV6-5 and TRBJ2-3; D possibly corresponds to TRBD2 (5 bases). The CDR3 consists of 12 residues. The germline V gene has CDR1 MNHEY and CDR2 SVGAGI. Trimming stripped 2 bases from V and 14 bases from J, with 14 bases between. The CDR3 here is CASSYPTGEMYF. CDR3 DNA sequence: TGTGCCAGCAGTTACCCGACCGGGGAAATGTATTTT.

This sequence joins TRBV5-1 and TRBJ1-4; D is unresolved. Per germline, CDR1 SGHRS and CDR2 YFSETQ. This CDR3 region has 15 residues. With 4 bases removed from V and 0 bases from J, the gap between germline ends came to 10 bases. CDR3 coding DNA: TGCGCCAGCAGCACCGTAGGGACAACTAATGAAAAACTGTTTTTT. Amino acids: CASSTVGTTNEKLFF.

This clonotype came up many times. The chain combines TRBV21-1 with TRBJ2-3; the D call of TRBD1 is as the table states it, not checked on the DNA. TRBV21-1 represents a pseudogene. This CDR3 has 14 residues. The CDR3 loop reads CASSLGTPRDTQYF. Written as DNA, the CDR3 is TGTGCCAGCAGCCTCGGGACCCCAAGAGATACGCAGTATTTT.

The J gene is TRBJ1-2, the V gene TRBV28, with D hard to call. CDR1 and CDR2 from the germline V gene are MDHEN and SYDVKM. Trimming removed 1 base at V and 7 bases at J, with 7 bases between. The CDR3 spans 12 residues. For the CDR3, the DNA is TGTGCCAGCAGTTTATTAGAAGCTGGCTACACCTTC. Encoded protein: CASSLLEAGYTF.

This clonotype showed up many times. V and J are TRBV7-2 and TRBJ2-7; 10 bases fit TRBD2. Germline V gene lookup returns CDR1 SGHTA and CDR2 FQGNSA. The CDR3 length is 17 residues. Trimming at V came to 0 bases and at J to 4 bases, leaving 9 bases not matched to a gene. The CDR3 reads CASSLASHTSGTYEQYF. CDR3 DNA: TGTGCCAGCAGCTTAGCTTCACACACTAGCGGGACATACGAGCAGTACTTC.

A few counts support this clonotype. The chain joins TRBV6-2 or TRBV6-3 to TRBJ1-1; a weak D match, TRBD1 (6 bases). This CDR3 contains 14 residues. Germline assignment: CDR1 MNHEY and CDR2 SVGEGT. Trimming left V 6 bases short and J 4 bases short, with 15 bases between. The CDR3 bases are TGTGCCAGCAGGGCGGGACATCGGCGCACTGAAGCTTTCTTT. This translates into CASRAGHRRTEAFF.

J is TRBJ2-3 and V is TRBV11-2; 7 bases are a match to TRBD2. V lost 3 bases to trimming and J lost 0 bases; unmatched junction nucleotides: 18. The V gene's germline CDR1 is SGHAT and CDR2 FQNNGV. The CDR3 has 20 residues. The CDR3 loop reads CASSLFGIGASGASTDTQYF. CDR3 DNA sequence: TGTGCCAGCAGCTTGTTCGGGATCGGGGCTAGCGGCGCTAGCACAGATACGCAGTATTTT.

J is TRBJ2-1 and V is TRBV7-2, with 11 bases lining up with TRBD2. The germline CDR1 and CDR2 sequences are SGHTA and FQGNSA. The CDR3 covers 17 residues. V was clipped by 0 bases and J by 7 bases; unmatched bases: 8. The CDR3 DNA sequence: TGTGCCAGCAGCTTAGCCATCACTAGCGGGAGTGGGAATGAGCAGTTCTTC. This translates into CASSLAITSGSGNEQFF.